The clone carrying this TCR beta chain has a handful of counts. Original handling: Estimation of nucleated cell counts was performed using reference gene primer amplification. Some clones are missing from TCRdb's copy, which holds only in-frame ones; the method was immunoSEQ multiplex PCR. That table furnishes V, J and clone size, whereas the DNA furnished D and trimming. The table has about 280,000 clones, 90% seen once. Self-reported history from a screening survey and questionnaire set each donor's cohort. The data belong to a study of blood T cell repertoires in COVID-19. Overall study context: PBMCs, B-cell-depleted T cells, or T cells were the source of the cDNA or gDNA that made up the material.

V lost 3 bases, J lost 7 bases, and 6 bases lay in between. The CDR3 is made up of 11 amino acids. Germline CDR1 SEHNR, CDR2 FQNEAQ (reference sequence). The TCR comes from a woman aged 30 to 39 with acute COVID-19. The chain uses TRBV7-9 and TRBJ1-1; unclear D gene. The sequenced material came from PBMCs or T cells enriched from blood (not recorded which). CDR3 in amino acids: CASSFGVEAFF. CDR3 DNA sequence: TGTGCCAGCAGCTTCGGGGTTGAAGCTTTCTTT.